Below are 18 T cell receptor beta chains sequenced from a single sample in a study of blood T cells in healthy people across ages. A second PCR, run for 7 to 11 cycles, used a sample-barcoded 5' primer plus a J-beta primer mix. TCRdb called the 5' RACE reads again in MiXCR, with one record for every CDR3 protein. The top ten hold under 15% of the sample, which has approximately 900,000 distinct CDR3 sequences, about 44% seen once. Source material: blood. The receptors here all came from a man aged 25 to 45 in good health.

Turning to this clonotype: Its ends do not fully match the called genes, so a read error is possible. V gene TRBV7-9 combines with J gene TRBJ1-5, with 7 bases that match TRBD1. Germline lookup yields CDR1 SEHNR and CDR2 FQNEAQ (reference sequence). There are 15 residues in the CDR3. As DNA, the CDR3 is TGTGCCAGCAGCTCCACAGGGGATAGCAATCAGCCCCGGCATTTT. This encodes CASSSTGDSNQPRHF. Drawing the rest from reference TRBV7-9 and TRBJ1-5, the complete variable domain is DTGVSQNPRHKITKRGQNVTFRCDPISEHNRLYWYRQTLGQGPEFLTYFQNEAQLEKSRLLSDRFSAERPKGSFSTLEIQRTEQGDSAMYLCASSSTGDSNQPRHFGDGTRLSIL.

This chain connects TRBV7-2 to TRBJ2-3; 8 bases map to TRBD1. Germline V lookup: CDR1 SGHTA, CDR2 FQGNSA. The CDR3 contains 16 residues. The J segment lost 7 bases and the V segment lost 4 bases, leaving 13 bases of the junction unmatched. CDR3 sequence: CASSSDGQGATYTQYF. In DNA, the CDR3 is TGTGCCAGCAGCTCGGACGGGCAGGGGGCCACGTATACGCAGTATTTT.

For this clonotype: A read error may be the cause here, since a much bigger clone is one base away. The V call is TRBV20-1, the J call TRBJ2-6; D remains unclear. This CDR3 contains 11 residues. CDR1 and CDR2 from the germline V gene are DFQATT and SNEGSKA (reference sequence). Between the trimmed V and J ends, which lost 7 bases and 5 bases, there was a span of 6 bases. CDR3 protein: CSVSRANVLTF. The CDR3, as DNA: TGCAGTGTATCCCGGGCCAACGTCCTGACTTTC.

This clonotype was recorded a few times. This rearrangement joins TRBV7-2 to TRBJ2-7, with D possibly TRBD2 on 6 matching bases. The CDR3 runs 13 residues. From germline, CDR1 is SGHTA and CDR2 FQGNSA. V was cut by 1 base and J by 6 bases, with 10 bases left in between. CDR3 sequence (DNA): TGTGCCAGCAGCTTAGGGGGGGACCTCGAGCAGTACTTC. Translation gives CASSLGGDLEQYF.

The CDR3 DNA reads TGTGCCAGCAGCTTAGGAGGGGCAGGGGCTGGCTACACCTTC. It yields the protein CASSLGGAGAGYTF. The chain joins TRBV7-2 to TRBJ1-2, with a tentative D call TRBD1 (6 bases). The CDR3 spans 14 residues. The V and J ends lost 1 base and 7 bases respectively, with 13 bases between them. Germline V CDR1 and CDR2: SGHTA, FQGNSA.

This clonotype came up a few times. The CDR3 DNA reads as TGTGCCAGCAGCTTAACGGGCGAACTCGCAGATACGCAGTATTTT. Protein sequence: CASSLTGELADTQYF. V gene TRBV7-3 combines with J gene TRBJ2-3; D uncertain. CDR1 is SGHTA, CDR2 FQGTGA, per germline. Between the trimmed V and J ends, which lost 0 bases and 4 bases, there was a span of 11 bases. There are 15 residues in the CDR3.

A few counts support this clonotype. This chain links TRBV7-9 with TRBJ1-1, with a weak D call TRBD1 (5 bases). Germline loops: CDR1 SEHNR, CDR2 FQNEAQ (reference sequence). The CDR3 has 14 residues. Trimming took off 0 bases at V and 11 bases at J, with 16 bases between the two ends. CDR3 DNA sequence: TGTGCCAGCAGCTTAGCGACGGGGCGGGTGGAGGCTTTCTTT. Its translation is CASSLATGRVEAFF. Complete variable domain (other parts from reference TRBV7-9 and TRBJ1-1): DTGVSQNPRHKITKRGQNVTFRCDPISEHNRLYWYRQTLGQGPEFLTYFQNEAQLEKSRLLSDRFSAERPKGSFSTLEIQRTEQGDSAMYLCASSLATGRVEAFFGQGTRLTVV.

This clonotype was counted between two and nine times. The V and J genes are TRBV10-3 and TRBJ2-7; the D gene is possibly TRBD2 (6 bases). V was pared by 2 bases and J by 0 bases, with 8 bases between. In germline, CDR1 is ENHRY, CDR2 SYGVKD. The CDR3 has 14 residues. CDR3 DNA sequence: TGTGCCATCAGTGAGGGGGGAGGCTCCTACGAGCAGTACTTC. Translated: CAISEGGGSYEQYF.

This clonotype has more than one count but fewer than ten. V usage is TRBV27 and J usage is TRBJ2-7; D is unclear. The CDR3 contains 15 residues. CDR1 MNHEY and CDR2 SMNVEV come from the germline V gene (reference sequence). V lost 6 bases and J lost 0, with 15 bases in between. CDR3 amino acids: CASSPFGLSSYEQYF. In DNA form, the CDR3 reads TGTGCCAGCAGCCCTTTTGGGTTGAGCTCCTACGAGCAGTACTTC.

J is TRBJ1-1 and V is TRBV11-2; unclear D gene. V gave up 0 bases and J gave up 0 bases, with 8 bases separating them. This CDR3 region has 15 residues. CDR1 and CDR2 from the germline V gene are SGHAT and FQNNGV. CDR3 DNA: TGTGCCAGCAGCTTAGATTCCCGGTTGAACACTGAAGCTTTCTTT. Protein sequence: CASSLDSRLNTEAFF.

There are many counts of this clonotype. The rearrangement uses TRBV10-3 and TRBJ2-5; no definite D call. The CDR3 length is 13 residues. V lost 6 bases to trimming and J lost 2 bases, with 10 bases between them. Germline CDR1 and CDR2: ENHRY and SYGVKD. CDR3 nucleotides: TGTGCCATCAGCCGGTTCGAGCAAGAGACCCAGTACTTC. Its translation: CAISRFEQETQYF.

The rearrangement links TRBV5-1 to TRBJ1-3; the D gene is possibly TRBD1 (5 bases). Germline values: CDR1 SGHRS, CDR2 YFSETQ. Trimming took 0 bases from V and 2 from J, leaving 15 bases between them. This CDR3 has 17 residues. The chain's CDR3 is CASSLVSGARTGNTIYF. In nucleotides, the CDR3 is TGCGCCAGCAGCTTGGTGAGCGGGGCACGAACTGGAAACACCATATATTTT.

V is TRBV20-1 and J is TRBJ1-2, with D perhaps TRBD1 (5 bases). The CDR3 has 14 residues. Trimming pared 2 bases from V and 0 bases from J, leaving 10 bases between. Germline V gene lookup returns CDR1 DFQATT and CDR2 SNEGSKA (reference sequence). The CDR3 DNA follows: TGCAGTGCTAGACCCCCGGACACTAACTATGGCTACACCTTC. This codes for CSARPPDTNYGYTF.

This clonotype was picked up a small number of times. One base away lies a much larger clone, so this may be a sequencing read error. This chain uses TRBV7-3 with TRBJ2-1, with D perhaps matching TRBD2 (6 bases). Gene TRBJ2-7 matches the end of the DNA better, so the J call may be wrong. This CDR3 is built from 15 residues. Germline V gene data show CDR1 as SGHTA and CDR2 as FQGTGA. CDR3 region: CASSLTAGSYNEQYF. CDR3 bases: TGTGCCAGCAGCTTAACAGCGGGCTCCTACAATGAGCAGTACTTC.

This clonotype was found a few times. The V and J genes are TRBV27 and TRBJ1-1; a weak D match, TRBD1 (5 bases). Per the germline V gene, CDR1 is MNHEY and CDR2 is SMNVEV (reference sequence). V was clipped by 8 bases and J by 2 bases, with 12 bases between them. The CDR3 extends over 13 amino acids. This CDR3 reads CASHRGTNTEAFF. CDR3 bases: TGTGCCAGCCATCGGGGCACCAACACTGAAGCTTTCTTT.

This clonotype has a handful of counts. The chain recombines TRBV4-2 with TRBJ2-5, with TRBD2 identical over 13 bases. From germline, CDR1 is LGHNA and CDR2 YNFKEQ. The V and J ends lost 3 bases and 4 bases, in that order; junction bases with no gene match: 8. The CDR3 runs to 17 residues. The CDR3 here is CASSQITSGGAVETQYF. The CDR3 DNA sequence: TGTGCCAGCAGCCAGATCACTAGCGGGGGGGCGGTAGAGACCCAGTACTTC.

This clonotype showed up just a few times. The V gene is TRBV7-2, the J gene TRBJ2-7, with TRBD2 matching over 8 bases. Unmatched junction bases numbered 5, after V lost 1 base and J lost 3 bases. The length of the CDR3 is 15 residues. Germline CDR1 SGHTA, CDR2 FQGNSA. CDR3 DNA: TGTGCCAGCAGCTTAGAGCCGGGACTAGTCTACGAGCAGTACTTC. It translates to CASSLEPGLVYEQYF.

The chain has TRBV9 and TRBJ2-7; unclear D gene. The V end lost 0 bases, the J end lost 0 bases, and 10 bases lay between the germline ends. The CDR3 runs 15 residues. Germline V gene sequence: CDR1 SGDLS, CDR2 YYNGEE. CDR3 nucleotide sequence: TGTGCCAGCAGCGTAGGTGTAGGGCACTCCTACGAGCAGTACTTC. Protein: CASSVGVGHSYEQYF.